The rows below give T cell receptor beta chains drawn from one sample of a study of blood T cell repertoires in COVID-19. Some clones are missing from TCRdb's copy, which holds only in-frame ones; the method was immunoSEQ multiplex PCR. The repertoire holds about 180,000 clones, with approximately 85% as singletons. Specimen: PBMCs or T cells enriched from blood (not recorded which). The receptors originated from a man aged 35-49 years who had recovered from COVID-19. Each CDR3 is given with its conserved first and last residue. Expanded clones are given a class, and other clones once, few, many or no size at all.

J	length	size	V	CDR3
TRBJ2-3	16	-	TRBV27	CASSPSQGLQTDTQYF
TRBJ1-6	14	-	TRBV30	CAWRNRGYNSPLHF
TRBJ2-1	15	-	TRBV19	CATIQGSPRYNEQFF
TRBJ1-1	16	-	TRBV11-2	CASSLSQGFMNTEAFF
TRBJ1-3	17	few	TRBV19	CASRSRQGYNSGNTIYF
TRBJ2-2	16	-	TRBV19	CASKDQPGTGSGELFF
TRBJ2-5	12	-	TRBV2	CASSEGSQTQYF
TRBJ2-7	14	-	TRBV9	CASSAQGQAYEQYF
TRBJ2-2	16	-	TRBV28	CASTRRLAGPTGELFF
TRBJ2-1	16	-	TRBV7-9	CASSRLGGTINNEQFF
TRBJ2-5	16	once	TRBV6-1	CASSARLAGREETQYF
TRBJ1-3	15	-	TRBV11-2	CASSASVTGGNTIYF
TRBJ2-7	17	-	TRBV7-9	CASSLARTGATLYEQYF
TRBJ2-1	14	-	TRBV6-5	CASRTTGWDNEQFF
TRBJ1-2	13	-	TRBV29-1	CSVGAKVGYGYTF
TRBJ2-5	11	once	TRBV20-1	CSARSGETQYF
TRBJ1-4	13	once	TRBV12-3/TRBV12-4	CASSFPLNEKLFF
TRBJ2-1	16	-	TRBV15	CATSRPSGTPYNEQFF
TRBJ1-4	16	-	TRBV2	CASGSRDRGFNEKLFF
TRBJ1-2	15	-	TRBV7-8	CASSLGRERGYGYTF
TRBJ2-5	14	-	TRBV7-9	CASSTGQPQETQYF
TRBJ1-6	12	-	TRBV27	CASRTQPLPLHF
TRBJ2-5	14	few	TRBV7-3	CASSYGALAGAQYF
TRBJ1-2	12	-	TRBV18	CASSPNRGGYTF
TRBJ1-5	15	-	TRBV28	CASSRRLRGDQPQHF
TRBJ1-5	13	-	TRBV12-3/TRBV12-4	CASSLQGNQPQHF
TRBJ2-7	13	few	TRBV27	CASRQAGYGEQYF
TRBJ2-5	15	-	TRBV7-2	CASSPRIGILETQYF
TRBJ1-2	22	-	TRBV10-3	CAIRGHLTLPTVNSAANYGYTF
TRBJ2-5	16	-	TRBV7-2	CASSSTSGGAKETQYF
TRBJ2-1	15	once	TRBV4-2	CASSRRQGSYNEQFF
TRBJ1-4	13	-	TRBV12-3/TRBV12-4	CASKTGAKEKLFF
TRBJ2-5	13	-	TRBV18	CASSLKGGETQYF
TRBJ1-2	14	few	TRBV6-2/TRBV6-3	CASSSNSYPYGYTF
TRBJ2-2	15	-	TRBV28	CASSPTGGRGRELFF
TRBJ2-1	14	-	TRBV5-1	CASSSGTGMNEQFF